The rows below give T cell receptor beta chains drawn from one sample of a study of blood T cell repertoires in COVID-19. The method was immunoSEQ multiplex PCR; TCRdb's version includes in-frame clones alone and lacks a portion of them. The table includes about 130,000 clones, roughly 79% detected once. Sequencing was carried out using peripheral blood. The receptors stem from a man aged 80 or over with acute or convalescent COVID-19. CDR3s include the opening cysteine and the closing phenylalanine or tryptophan. Each record gives: J gene, V gene, clone size, D gene, CDR3 DNA, CDR3 protein. A D gene is named only where the DNA matches it firmly. A row's size may be missing; if present it is once, few, many or a size class.

TRBJ2-5	TRBV6-6	few	.	TGTGCCAGCAGTCGACCTGAATTCGGAGAGACCCAGTACTTC	CASSRPEFGETQYF
TRBJ2-4	TRBV7-9	.	.	TGTGCCAGCAGTCCTAACACAGTAGCCAAAAACATTCAGTACTTC	CASSPNTVAKNIQYF
TRBJ2-3	TRBV3-1/TRBV3-2	.	TRBD2	TGTGCCACCTCGGCTAGCGGGGGGGCAGTAGCCACAGATACGCAGTATTTT	CATSASGGAVATDTQYF
TRBJ2-7	TRBV6-2/TRBV6-3	.	TRBD2	TGTGCCAGCAGTGAGGGACTAATTAAGCAGTACTTC	CASSEGLIKQYF
TRBJ2-1	TRBV19	.	TRBD1	TGTGCCAGTACCTCCAAACAGGGGGATCTGTTCTTC	CASTSKQGDLFF
TRBJ1-1	TRBV5-6	.	.	TGTGCCAGCAGCTTGTATGTAAACACTGAAGCTTTCTTT	CASSLYVNTEAFF
TRBJ2-5	TRBV2	.	TRBD1	TGTGCCAGCAGTGATCTTGGACAGGGAAAGGAGACCCAGTACTTC	CASSDLGQGKETQYF
TRBJ2-7	TRBV19	.	TRBD1	TGTGCCAGTAGCCCGACAGGGGGCCACGAGCAGTACTTC	CASSPTGGHEQYF
TRBJ1-1	TRBV14	.	.	TGTGCCAGCAGCCAAAAGTTCGTTCTTTCAGGAAACACTGAAGCTTTCTTT	CASSQKFVLSGNTEAFF
TRBJ1-3	TRBV10-3	.	TRBD1	TGTGCCATCAAAGGGACAGGCATGGACACCATATATTTT	CAIKGTGMDTIYF
TRBJ1-1	TRBV6-5	few	.	TGTGCCAGCTTTTCCGTGAACACTGAAGCTTTCTTT	CASFSVNTEAFF
TRBJ2-7	TRBV5-4	few	TRBD1	TGTGCCAGCAGCGTCGGACAGGAAGAGCAGTACTTC	CASSVGQEEQYF
TRBJ1-1	TRBV7-9	.	.	TGTGCCAGCAGCTTAGAAGGGGGGGATGAAGCTTTCTTT	CASSLEGGDEAFF
TRBJ2-2	TRBV30	.	.	TGTGCCTGGAGCCTCTATTCCGGGGAGCTGTTTTTT	CAWSLYSGELFF
TRBJ2-4	TRBV4-2	.	TRBD1	TGTGCCAGCAGCCAAGCCCCCCAAGGACAGGGCGGGAACATTCAGTACTTC	CASSQAPQGQGGNIQYF
TRBJ2-1	TRBV6-1	.	.	TGTGCCAGCAGTGAGCTAGGTTTCAATGAGCAGTTCTTC	CASSELGFNEQFF
TRBJ1-2	TRBV6-1	.	.	TGTGCCAGCAGTGAGTCAGGCAACTATGGCTACACCTTC	CASSESGNYGYTF
TRBJ2-3	TRBV10-3	few	.	TGTGCCATCAGTGAGGCGTGGCAGGTACCAGATACGCAGTATTTT	CAISEAWQVPDTQYF
TRBJ2-3	TRBV6-6	.	.	TGTGCCAGCAGTACAGGTAGAAGCACAGATACGCAGTATTTT	CASSTGRSTDTQYF
TRBJ2-2	TRBV7-9	medium-sized	TRBD2	TGTGCCAGCAGGGGAAGGACTAGCACCGGGGAGCTGTTTTTT	CASRGRTSTGELFF
TRBJ1-6	TRBV7-9	few	TRBD1	TGTGCCAGCAGCTCGATGACAGGGGGTAATCCACCCCTCCACTTT	CASSSMTGGNPPLHF
TRBJ1-5	TRBV19	.	TRBD1	TGTGCCAGTAGTATTCAGGGGGCTAATCAGCCCCAGCATTTT	CASSIQGANQPQHF
TRBJ1-1	TRBV6-6	.	TRBD1	TGTGCCAGCAGTTACCCCAGCCAGGGGGTTACTGAAGCTTTCTTT	CASSYPSQGVTEAFF
TRBJ1-1	TRBV15	.	.	TGTGCCACCAGCAGAGAACAGAGCTCTGAAGCTTTCTTT	CATSREQSSEAFF
TRBJ2-2	TRBV19	.	TRBD1	TGTGCCAGTAGTATCGTACAGGGGGCCACGGGCACCGGGGAGCTGTTTTTT	CASSIVQGATGTGELFF
TRBJ2-5	TRBV7-2	.	TRBD2	TGTGCCAGCAGCTTAGCGCTAAGGACTAGCGGGGGAAAAGAGACCCAGTACTTC	CASSLALRTSGGKETQYF
TRBJ1-6	TRBV7-8	few	TRBD1	TGTGCCAGCAGCTTAGCAGGGGGCTTCTCACCCCTCCACTTT	CASSLAGGFSPLHF
TRBJ2-6	TRBV3-1/TRBV3-2	.	.	TGTGCCAGCAGCCGAGACAGAAGCTCTGGGGCCAACGTCCTGACTTTC	CASSRDRSSGANVLTF